The T cell receptor beta chain under discussion was sequenced for a study of cytomegalovirus exposure and HLA in healthy donors. Trimming at V came to 3 bases and at J to 5 bases, leaving 4 bases not matched to a gene. Per the germline V gene, CDR1 is SGHKS and CDR2 is YYEKEE (reference sequence). The CDR3 is 16 amino acids. Amplification used 60 Vbeta primers and 13 Jbeta primers. Only in-frame clones appear in the TCRdb table, and some are missing; sequencing was by immunoSEQ multiplex PCR. The sample has around 94,000 clones, 50% to 80% seen once. Material: PBMCs. This TCR came from a man aged 25-40 years in good health and CMV-seronegative. J is TRBJ2-3 and V is TRBV5-5; 15 bases agree with TRBD2. Here the CDR3 DNA reads TGTGCCAGCAGCTGGGGGACTAGCGGGAGGCTAGATACGCAGTATTTT. Encoded protein: CASSWGTSGRLDTQYF.